This entry is about one T cell receptor beta chain. Its target is unknown. The CDR3 is 15 amino acids. Germline V gene sequence: CDR1 SGHTA, CDR2 FQGNSA. Trimming removed 3 bases from V and 3 bases from J; junction bases left unmatched: 3. The source of the sample is a study of long-term antiretroviral therapy in people with HIV. The immunoSEQ assay was v3.0, run at survey level. Assay: immunoSEQ multiplex PCR; the TCRdb copy retains only in-frame clones and omits some. The sample consists of over 30,000 clones, roughly 77% of them appearing once. General observations from the study: Increased diversity was seen after ART, yet it remained lower than in transplant donor controls. Repertoire composition at all time points was dominated by clones that had expanded before ART.

The receptor comes from a man aged 18 to 30 with HIV. The V and J genes are TRBV7-2 and TRBJ1-5, with 9 bases matching TRBD1. The sample in question was unsorted PBMCs, obtained 1.9 years after starting antiretroviral therapy. The CDR3 DNA sequence: TGTGCCAGCAGCTTGGACAGGGGAATCAATCAGCCCCAGCATTTT. This translates into CASSLDRGINQPQHF.